Reported below is one TCR beta chain. The data belong to a study of regulatory T cells in long-lasting Graves disease. In building TCR beta libraries, iRepertoire HTBI primers were used together with Arm-PCR of CDR3 regions. In the original workflow: Analysis of the samples identified around 64 TRBV and roughly 13 TRBJ segments. TCRdb independently ran MiXCR on the multiplex PCR reads; one entry per CDR3 protein. Clone size and V and J calls follow TCRdb, not the original study. The sample has a few hundred thousand distinct CDR3 sequences, 10% to 15% seen once. The germline V and J ends were trimmed by 4 bases and 4 bases, with 8 bases remaining between them. The CDR3 loop spans 12 amino acids. Germline CDR1 MNHEY, CDR2 SVGEGT. The time point was: newly diagnosed GD, antithyroid drugs for less than 3 months. Making the TCR library involved RNA that had been extracted from PBMCs. In each case, Graves' disease was diagnosed per American Thyroid Association guidelines.

These same data were also listed under a study on T cells in Graves' hyperthyroidism and ophthalmopathy.

The V call is TRBV6-2 or TRBV6-3, the J call TRBJ2-7; the D gene is possibly TRBD1 (5 bases). The sample here was peripheral blood mononuclear cells (PBMCs), taken at new diagnosis, from a patient treated with antithyroid drugs. The sequence came from a woman aged 18-29 years with Graves disease. CDR3 sequence: CASSWGLYEQYV. DNA of the CDR3: TGTGCCAGCAGTTGGGGCCTTTACGAGCAGTACGTC.